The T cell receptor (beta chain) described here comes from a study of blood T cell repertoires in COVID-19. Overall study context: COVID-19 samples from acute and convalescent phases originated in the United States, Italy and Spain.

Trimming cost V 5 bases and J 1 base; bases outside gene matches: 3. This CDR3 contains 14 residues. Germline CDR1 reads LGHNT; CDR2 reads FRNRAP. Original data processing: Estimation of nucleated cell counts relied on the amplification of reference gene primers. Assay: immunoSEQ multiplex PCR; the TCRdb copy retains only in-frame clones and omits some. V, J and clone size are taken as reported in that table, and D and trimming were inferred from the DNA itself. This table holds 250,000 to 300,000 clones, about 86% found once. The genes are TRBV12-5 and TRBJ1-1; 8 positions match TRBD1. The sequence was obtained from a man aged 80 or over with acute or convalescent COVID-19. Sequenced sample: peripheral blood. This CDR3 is CASGRGQGNTEAFF. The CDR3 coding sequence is TGTGCTAGTGGTCGCGGACAGGGGAACACTGAAGCTTTCTTT. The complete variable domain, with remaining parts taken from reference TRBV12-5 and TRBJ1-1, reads DARVTQTPRHKVTEMGQEVTMRCQPILGHNTVFWYRQTMMQGLELLAYFRNRAPLDDSGMPKDRFSAEMPDATLATLKIQPSEPRDSAVYFCASGRGQGNTEAFFGQGTRLTVV.